This T cell receptor beta chain was recorded in a study of T cells in Graves' hyperthyroidism and ophthalmopathy. Amplification targeted TCR beta CDR3 regions from RNA transcripts. The HTBI primer set was used in a first-round RT-PCR of the TCR CDR3. MiXCR, applied by TCRdb to the multiplex PCR reads, yields one record per CDR3 protein. The sample holds under 350,000 distinct CDR3 sequences, 15% to 20% seen once. This clonotype has only a few counts. Its antigen is as yet unknown. The study, taken as a whole, reports: Ophthalmopathy prediction by the model preceded onset by a median 6.5 months.

Trimming stripped 1 base from V and 11 bases from J, with 20 bases between. The CDR3 length is 14 residues. In germline, CDR1 is DFQATT, CDR2 SNEGSKA (reference sequence). Specimen: blood. The chain carries TRBV20-1 and TRBJ1-1; the D is unclear. The receptor's source is a woman aged 45-65 years with Graves' hyperthyroidism. The CDR3 region is CSARAEALGGKAFF. In DNA, the CDR3 is TGCAGTGCTAGAGCAGAAGCCCTGGGTGGTAAGGCTTTCTTT.